Listed here are 24 T cell receptor beta chains from one sample, sequenced in a study of spatial heterogeneity in lung cancer. Overall study results and limits: One measure, the expanded intratumoral alpha and beta TCR count, tracked tumor mutation counts.

No antigen has been assigned to these receptors. Time point reported: sample taken at primary tumor resection. TCRdb fed the 5' RACE reads into MiXCR, producing one record per CDR3 protein. The table has approximately 15,000 distinct CDR3 sequences, approximately 4.5% seen once. The material was lung tumor tissue, obtained at surgery. The receptors stem from a female donor with early-stage non-small cell lung cancer.

By share, this clonotype counts as large. The chain employs TRBV27 and TRBJ2-7, with TRBD1 as a possible D gene (6 bases). Trimming removed 5 bases from V and 0 bases from J, with 11 bases in between. Germline CDR1 MNHEY, CDR2 SMNVEV (reference sequence). This CDR3 comprises 14 residues. CDR3 region: CASSGQGSSYEQYF. The CDR3 region has the DNA TGTGCCAGCAGTGGTCAGGGGAGCTCCTACGAGCAGTACTTC.

This clonotype has at least ten counts. This rearrangement joins TRBV20-1 to TRBJ2-1; D is tentatively TRBD1 or TRBD2 (7 bases each). Trimming left V 3 bases short and J 2 bases short, with 11 bases between. CDR1 is DFQATT, CDR2 SNEGSKA, per germline (reference sequence). The CDR3 is made up of 14 amino acids. The CDR3 loop is CSASQGGAYNEQFF. In DNA, the CDR3 is TGCAGTGCTAGCCAGGGGGGGGCCTACAATGAGCAGTTCTTC.

This clonotype was counted many times. The gene calls are TRBV12-3 or TRBV12-4 and TRBJ1-1, with unresolved D. Trimming cost V 3 bases and J 5 bases, with 4 bases left between them. This CDR3 region has 11 residues. The CDR3 reads CASSFITEAFF. CDR3 coding DNA: TGTGCCAGCAGTTTTATTACTGAAGCTTTCTTT.

Many counts were recorded for this clonotype. As DNA, the CDR3 is TGTGCCAGCAGCTCGCCGTGGACAGGGCACACCGGGGAGCTGTTTTTT. It encodes CASSSPWTGHTGELFF. This chain uses TRBV11-1 with TRBJ2-2; TRBD1 agrees at 8 bases. Germline CDR1 is SGHAT and CDR2 is FQDESV (reference sequence). The CDR3 contains 16 residues. Trimming at V came to 4 bases and at J to 3 bases, leaving 7 bases not matched to a gene.

This clonotype ranks as medium-sized. The rearrangement joins TRBV24-1 to TRBJ2-7; D unclear. Per germline, CDR1 KGHDR and CDR2 SFDVKD. The CDR3 contains 14 residues. V was shortened by 5 bases and J by 3 bases, with 13 bases between the two germline ends. DNA of the CDR3: TGTGCCACCAGTGCCACCGGGCCAAACTACGAGCAGTACTTC. Amino acid sequence: CATSATGPNYEQYF.

At least ten counts were recorded for this clonotype. The chain has TRBV20-1 and TRBJ2-1; TRBD2 matches 8 bases. The CDR3 runs to 12 residues. The V and J ends lost 5 bases and 10 bases, in that order; junction bases with no gene match: 7. Germline loops: CDR1 DFQATT, CDR2 SNEGSKA (reference sequence). CDR3: CSAYGGAKEQFF. The CDR3 bases are TGCAGTGCTTACGGGGGGGCCAAGGAGCAGTTCTTC.

This clonotype was seen ten or more times. DNA of the CDR3: TGTGCCAGCAGCTCAACGGGGTATGGCTACACCTTC. Translated: CASSSTGYGYTF. The rearrangement uses TRBV5-8 and TRBJ1-2, with D hard to call. The CDR3 has 12 residues. V shed 3 bases and J shed 5 bases, with 8 bases lying between them. Germline lookup yields CDR1 SGHTS and CDR2 YDEGEE.

This clonotype was counted many times. The chain employs TRBV5-1 and TRBJ1-3; D ambiguous. The germline gives CDR1 SGHRS, CDR2 YFSETQ. The V gene lost 5 bases and the J gene lost 0 bases, with 9 bases spanning the gap. The CDR3 runs 14 residues. The CDR3 bases are TGCGCCAGCAGTACGGACGGCTCTGGAAACACCATATATTTT. Amino acid sequence: CASSTDGSGNTIYF.

This clonotype came up many times. The chain links TRBV5-1 to TRBJ2-5; TRBD1 or TRBD2 may be the D gene (5 bases each). This CDR3 spans 16 amino acids. Germline lookup yields CDR1 SGHRS and CDR2 YFSETQ. Trimming pared 4 bases from V and 2 bases from J, leaving 18 bases between. CDR3 nucleotide sequence: TGCGCCAGCAGCAGGAGTCCGGGACGGGATCAAGAGACCCAGTACTTC. Its translation: CASSRSPGRDQETQYF. Full variable domain (rest looked up from reference TRBV5-1 and TRBJ2-5): KAGVTQTPRYLIKTRGQQVTLSCSPISGHRSVSWYQQTPGQGLQFLFEYFSETQRNKGNFPGRFSGRQFSNSRSEMNVSTLELGDSALYLCASSRSPGRDQETQYFGPGTRLLVL.

This chain joins TRBV7-3 and TRBJ2-3; 10 nucleotides agree with TRBD2. Germline lookup yields CDR1 SGHTA and CDR2 FQGTGA. The CDR3 is 15 residues long. Trimming cost V 5 bases and J 3 bases; bases outside gene matches: 5. CDR3 sequence reads: CASSPLAGATDTQYF. The CDR3 DNA follows: TGTGCCAGCAGCCCTCTAGCGGGGGCGACAGATACGCAGTATTTT. The variable domain in full, with the rest retrieved from reference TRBV7-3 and TRBJ2-3, is GAGVSQTPSNKVTEKGKYVELRCDPISGHTALYWYRQSLGQGPEFLIYFQGTGAADDSGLPNDRFFAVRPEGSVSTLKIQRTERGDSAVYLCASSPLAGATDTQYFGPGTRLTVL.

The table lists this clonotype with many counts. This chain connects TRBV29-1 to TRBJ2-4; TRBD1 is a possible D gene (5 bases). Germline V gives CDR1 SQVTM, CDR2 ANQGSEA. Deletions cut 4 bases from V and 2 bases from J, with 12 bases between. CDR3 length: 14 residues. The CDR3 is CSVGGQSSKNIQYF. DNA for the CDR3: TGCAGCGTTGGGGGCCAGAGCTCCAAAAACATTCAGTACTTC. Drawing the rest from reference TRBV29-1 and TRBJ2-4, the complete variable domain is SAVISQKPSRDICQRGTSLTIQCQVDSQVTMMFWYRQQPGQSLTLIATANQGSEATYESGFVIDKFPISRPNLTFSTLTVSNMSPEDSSIYLCSVGGQSSKNIQYFGAGTRLSVL.

In its sample, this clonotype is medium-sized. The chain employs TRBV7-3 and TRBJ2-2; TRBD2 agrees at 7 bases. The CDR3 consists of 15 residues. Germline-derived CDR1 and CDR2 are SGHTA and FQGTGA. J lost 4 bases, V lost 2 bases, and 4 bases had no gene match. The CDR3 is CASSLLGGGTGELFF. CDR3 nucleotide sequence: TGTGCCAGCAGCTTACTTGGCGGGGGCACCGGGGAGCTGTTTTTT. Filled out from reference TRBV7-3 and TRBJ2-2, the complete variable domain reads GAGVSQTPSNKVTEKGKYVELRCDPISGHTALYWYRQSLGQGPEFLIYFQGTGAADDSGLPNDRFFAVRPEGSVSTLKIQRTERGDSAVYLCASSLLGGGTGELFFGEGSRLTVL.

This clonotype was found many times. The rearrangement joins TRBV5-1 to TRBJ2-7; D call uncertain. Per germline, CDR1 SGHRS and CDR2 YFSETQ. The CDR3 contains 14 residues. V lost 0 bases, J lost 0 bases, and 7 bases lay in between. The CDR3 here is CASSLGHSSYEQYF. The CDR3 DNA is TGCGCCAGCAGCTTGGGACACAGCTCCTACGAGCAGTACTTC.

This clonotype was seen ten or more times. The chain carries TRBV19 and TRBJ1-1; 9 bases are a match to TRBD1. The V gene's germline CDR1 is LNHDA and CDR2 SQIVND (reference sequence). The CDR3 totals 17 residues. After removal of 7 bases from V and 6 bases from J, the junction contained 18 bases not matched to a gene. CDR3 amino acids: CASNPGQGQSGYPEAFF. CDR3 DNA: TGTGCCAGTAATCCGGGACAGGGTCAGAGCGGGTACCCTGAAGCTTTCTTT.

This clonotype has a count of ten or more. V usage is TRBV20-1 and J usage is TRBJ2-5; tentative D call: TRBD2 (5 bases). The CDR3 runs 13 residues. Trimming cost V 4 bases and J 2 bases, with 11 bases left between them. The germline V gene has CDR1 DFQATT and CDR2 SNEGSKA (reference sequence). CDR3 in amino acids: CSATRPGQETQYF. The CDR3 nucleotides read TGCAGTGCTACGAGGCCGGGGCAAGAGACCCAGTACTTC.

The sample holds a few counts of this clonotype. J is TRBJ2-3 and V is TRBV3-1, with TRBD2 identical over 8 bases. Germline V lookup: CDR1 LGHDT, CDR2 YNNKEL (reference sequence). Trimming took 0 bases from V and 8 from J; bases not matched to a gene: 19. The CDR3 spans 19 residues. CDR3 protein: CASSQDLSRGGSVLGTQYF. The CDR3 DNA is TGTGCCAGCAGCCAAGATCTTAGTCGGGGGGGCAGCGTACTTGGTACGCAGTATTTT.

This clonotype was observed at least ten times. This chain uses TRBV29-1 with TRBJ1-1; D unclear. Germline V gene lookup returns CDR1 SQVTM and CDR2 ANQGSEA. The CDR3 has 12 residues. Trimming cost V 6 bases and J 6 bases, with 14 bases left between them. CDR3 sequence reads: CSVSRGNAEAFF. In nucleotides, the CDR3 is TGCAGCGTCAGCCGGGGAAACGCTGAAGCTTTCTTT.

This clonotype has ten or more counts. The V gene is TRBV7-2, the J gene TRBJ1-3, with TRBD1 identical over 7 bases. The CDR3 consists of 17 residues. With V trimmed by 3 bases and J by 0 bases, 8 bases remained unmatched. The germline gives CDR1 SGHTA, CDR2 FQGNSA. In DNA, the CDR3 is TGTGCCAGCAGCTTTATCAGGGGGACTAGCTCTGGAAACACCATATATTTT. Encoded protein: CASSFIRGTSSGNTIYF.

This clonotype was seen more than once but under ten times. The rearrangement joins TRBV20-1 to TRBJ1-4; D not resolved. V gave up 3 bases and J gave up 7 bases, with 6 bases separating them. Per germline, CDR1 DFQATT and CDR2 SNEGSKA (reference sequence). The CDR3 is 11 amino acids. CDR3 amino acids: CSASGREKLFF. The CDR3 DNA follows: TGCAGTGCTAGCGGACGTGAAAAACTGTTTTTT.

In its sample, this clonotype was seen many times. The rearrangement links TRBV9 to TRBJ2-1; 13 nucleotides align to TRBD2. V lost 0 bases to trimming and J lost 9 bases; unmatched junction nucleotides: 15. This CDR3 region has 19 residues. Germline V gene data show CDR1 as SGDLS and CDR2 as YYNGEE. The CDR3 sequence is CASSVGQGLAGKQSSEQFF. In nucleotides, the CDR3 is TGTGCCAGCAGCGTAGGTCAGGGACTAGCGGGGAAACAATCCAGTGAGCAGTTCTTC.

This clonotype was counted ten times or more. The gene calls are TRBV5-5 and TRBJ1-6; 8 nucleotides align to TRBD1. Germline CDR1 SGHKS, CDR2 YYEKEE (reference sequence). After removal of 2 bases from V and 14 bases from J, the junction contained 9 bases not matched to a gene. The CDR3 spans 14 residues. CDR3 protein: CASSLQGVQGALHF. DNA of the CDR3: TGTGCCAGCAGCTTACAGGGGGTCCAAGGGGCCCTCCACTTT.

This clonotype came up many times. The chain links TRBV5-1 to TRBJ1-1; TRBD1 matches 7 bases. V gave up 0 bases and J gave up 1 base; unmatched junction bases: 6. This CDR3 has 16 residues. CDR1 is SGHRS and CDR2 is YFSETQ in the germline V gene. The CDR3 loop reads CASSLGTGWGNTEAFF. The CDR3, as DNA: TGCGCCAGCAGCTTGGGGACAGGTTGGGGGAACACTGAAGCTTTCTTT.

This clonotype was seen repeatedly, ten times or more. V gene TRBV6-1 combines with J gene TRBJ2-7; D is undetermined. Trimming stripped 4 bases from V and 3 bases from J, with 4 bases between. Germline loops: CDR1 MNHNS, CDR2 SASEGT. The CDR3 contains 11 residues. CDR3 protein: CASSVNYEQYF. The DNA for the CDR3 is TGTGCCAGCAGTGTCAACTACGAGCAGTACTTC.

This clonotype was seen repeatedly, ten times or more. The chain is built from TRBV18 and TRBJ2-1; 8 nucleotides match TRBD2. Germline assignment: CDR1 KGHSH and CDR2 LQKENI. Trimming removed 0 bases from V and 3 bases from J; junction bases left unmatched: 7. The CDR3 sequence is 17 residues long. In DNA, the CDR3 is TGTGCCAGCTCACCACCGAGGGGCGGGGGGAACTACAATGAGCAGTTCTTC. Translation: CASSPPRGGGNYNEQFF.